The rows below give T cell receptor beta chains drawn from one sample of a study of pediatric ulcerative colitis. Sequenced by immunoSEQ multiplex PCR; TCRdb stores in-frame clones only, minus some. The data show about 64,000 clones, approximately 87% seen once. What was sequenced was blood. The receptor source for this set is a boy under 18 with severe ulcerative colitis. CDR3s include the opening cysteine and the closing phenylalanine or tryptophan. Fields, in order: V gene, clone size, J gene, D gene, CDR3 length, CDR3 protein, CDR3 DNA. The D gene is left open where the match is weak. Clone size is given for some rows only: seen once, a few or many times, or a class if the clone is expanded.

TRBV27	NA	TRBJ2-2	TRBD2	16	CASSLYELAGTGELFF	TGTGCCAGCAGTTTATACGAGTTAGCGGGGACCGGGGAGCTGTTTTTT
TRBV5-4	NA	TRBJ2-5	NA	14	CASSTPGRGETQYF	TGTGCCAGCAGCACGCCGGGACGGGGGGAGACCCAGTACTTC
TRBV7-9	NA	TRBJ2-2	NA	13	CASSLELDGELFF	TGTGCCAGCAGCTTAGAGTTGGACGGGGAGCTGTTTTTT
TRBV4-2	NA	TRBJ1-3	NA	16	CASSQEDFLSGNTIYF	TGTGCCAGCAGCCAAGAGGACTTCCTCTCTGGAAACACCATATATTTT
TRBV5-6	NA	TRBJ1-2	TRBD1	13	CASSVQGARGYTF	TGTGCCAGCAGCGTGCAGGGGGCGAGAGGCTACACCTTC
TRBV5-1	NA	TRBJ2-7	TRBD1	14	CASSLGGTGYEQYF	TGCGCCAGCAGCTTGGGAGGGACAGGGTACGAGCAGTACTTC
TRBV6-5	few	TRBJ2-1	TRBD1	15	CASSLSQGAYNEQFF	TGTGCCAGCAGTCTTAGCCAGGGGGCCTACAATGAGCAGTTCTTC
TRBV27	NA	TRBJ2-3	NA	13	CAAGLRGTDTQYF	TGTGCCGCCGGGCTAAGGGGAACAGATACGCAGTATTTT
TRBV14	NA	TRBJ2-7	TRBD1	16	CASSQTLSGTGYEQYF	TGTGCCAGCAGCCAGACTTTATCCGGGACAGGGTACGAGCAGTACTTC
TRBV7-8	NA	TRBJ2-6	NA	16	CASSSTGSSGANVLTF	TGTGCCAGCAGCTCAACGGGTTCCTCTGGGGCCAACGTCCTGACTTTC
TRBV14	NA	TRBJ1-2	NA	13	CASSQTTGFGYTF	TGTGCCAGCAGCCAAACCACAGGGTTTGGCTACACCTTC
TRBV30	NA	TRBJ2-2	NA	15	CAWSGSRGGTGELFF	TGTGCCTGGAGTGGTAGCAGGGGCGGCACCGGGGAGCTGTTTTTT
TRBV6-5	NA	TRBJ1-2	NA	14	CASSYSLPSGGYTF	TGTGCCAGCAGTTACTCGCTCCCTTCCGGCGGCTACACCTTC
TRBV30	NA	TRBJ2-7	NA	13	CAWSAHRVYEQYF	TGTGCCTGGAGTGCCCACAGGGTCTACGAGCAGTACTTC
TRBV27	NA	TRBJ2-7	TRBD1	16	CASSLSGTDIFYEQYF	TGTGCCAGCAGTTTATCCGGGACAGACATTTTCTACGAGCAGTACTTC
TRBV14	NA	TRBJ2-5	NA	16	CASSPIPESPGETQYF	TGTGCCAGCAGCCCCATCCCGGAGTCCCCAGGAGAGACCCAGTACTTC
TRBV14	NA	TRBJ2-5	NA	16	CASSQANPGAQETQYF	TGTGCCAGCAGCCAAGCGAATCCAGGAGCGCAAGAGACCCAGTACTTC
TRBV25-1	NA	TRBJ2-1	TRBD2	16	CASSLLAGGETGEQFF	TGTGCCAGCAGCTTACTAGCGGGAGGTGAGACAGGTGAGCAGTTCTTC
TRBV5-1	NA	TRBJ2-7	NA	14	CASSLRGTHYEQYF	TGCGCCAGCAGCTTACGCGGGACGCACTACGAGCAGTACTTC
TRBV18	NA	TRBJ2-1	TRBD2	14	CASSLLAAPNEQFF	TGTGCCAGCTCACTACTAGCGGCACCCAATGAGCAGTTCTTC
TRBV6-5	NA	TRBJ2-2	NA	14	CASSYSNLDGELFF	TGTGCCAGCAGTTACTCGAACCTTGACGGGGAGCTGTTTTTT
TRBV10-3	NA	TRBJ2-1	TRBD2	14	CATKGREGVDEQFF	TGTGCCACCAAGGGGCGGGAGGGCGTCGATGAGCAGTTCTTC
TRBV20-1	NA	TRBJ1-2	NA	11	CSAMGDYGYTF	TGCAGTGCTATGGGGGACTATGGCTACACCTTC
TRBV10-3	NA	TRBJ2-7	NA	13	CAIREGTSYEQYF	TGTGCCATCAGGGAGGGGACCAGCTACGAGCAGTACTTC
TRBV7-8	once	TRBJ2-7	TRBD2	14	CASSGLAGAYEQYF	TGTGCCAGCAGCGGGCTAGCGGGAGCCTACGAGCAGTACTTC
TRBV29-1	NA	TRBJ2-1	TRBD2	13	CSVVRTSESWQFF	TGCAGCGTTGTCCGGACTAGCGAATCATGGCAGTTCTTC
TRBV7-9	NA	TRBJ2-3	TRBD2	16	CASSLSVGGPVDTQYF	TGTGCCAGCAGCTTATCTGTGGGAGGGCCGGTTGATACGCAGTATTTT
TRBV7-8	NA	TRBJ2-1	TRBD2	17	CASSLVGTSGSYNEQFF	TGTGCCAGCAGCTTAGTCGGTACTAGCGGCTCCTACAATGAGCAGTTCTTC
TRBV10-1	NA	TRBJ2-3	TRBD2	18	CASSDGLAGGGFGDTQYF	TGCGCCAGCAGTGACGGACTAGCGGGAGGAGGGTTCGGAGATACGCAGTATTTT
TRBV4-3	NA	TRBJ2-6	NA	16	CASSQGGTSGANVLTF	TGCGCCAGCAGCCAAGGCGGGACCTCTGGGGCCAACGTCCTGACTTTC
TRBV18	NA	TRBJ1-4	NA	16	CASSPNSRTTNEKLFF	TGTGCCAGCTCACCAAACAGCCGAACAACTAATGAAAAACTGTTTTTT